This TCR beta chain was identified in a study of blood T cells in healthy people across ages. Broader study findings: Older age went with lower TCR beta diversity per million T cells, in a roughly linear way. Any conclusive comparison of naive versus antigen-experienced cells was prevented by using unsorted PBMCs.

On this clonotype: What it recognizes is unknown.

For the second PCR, which ran for roughly 6 to 11 cycles, a sample-barcoded 5' primer and a J-beta primer mix were used. Each cDNA molecule was tagged by a template-switch adaptor with 12 random nucleotides. TCRdb reanalysed the 5' RACE reads using MiXCR and keeps one entry per CDR3 protein. This table has more than 700,000 distinct CDR3 sequences, around 50% appearing once. The individuals who served as donors were healthy Caucasians living in Russia, aged roughly 6 to 95. This clonotype originated in a man older than 75 in good health. The sample comprised blood.

The CDR3 DNA is TGTGCCACGGAGGGTGATGTCACAGATACGCAGTATTTT. Encoded protein: CATEGDVTDTQYF. The J gene is TRBJ2-3, the V gene TRBV24-1; D is perhaps TRBD2 (6 bases). Germline values: CDR1 KGHDR, CDR2 SFDVKD. The length of the CDR3 is 13 residues. V was clipped by 10 bases and J by 2 bases, with 12 bases between them.